Listed below are T cell receptor beta chains from one sample, sequenced in a study of T cell responses to AZD1222 COVID-19 vaccine. Some clones are missing from TCRdb's copy, which holds only in-frame ones; the method was immunoSEQ multiplex PCR. The repertoire holds around 71,000 clones, 82% seen once, with approximately 2.9% in the top ten. The material was peripheral blood, obtained on day 0 of AZD1222 vaccination. The source of these receptors is an adult in good health. The CDR3 runs from the conserved cysteine through the conserved F or W. D genes are given only for firm matches. Clone size is given for some rows only: seen once, a few or many times, or a class if the clone is expanded.

clone_size	v_call	d_call	j_call	cdr3_aa	cdr3_nt
NA	TRBV14	NA	TRBJ2-7	CASSHGPPNEQYF	TGTGCCAGCAGCCATGGGCCTCCAAACGAGCAGTACTTC
NA	TRBV4-1	NA	TRBJ1-5	CASETLSRTHSNQPQHF	TGCGCCAGCGAAACTCTTTCGCGGACCCATAGCAATCAGCCCCAGCATTTT
once	TRBV7-3	TRBD2	TRBJ2-2	CASSPALRGGYTGELFF	TGTGCCAGCAGCCCCGCCCTGCGGGGGGGATACACCGGGGAGCTGTTTTTT
NA	TRBV7-2	NA	TRBJ1-2	CASSLTPSPRGDGYTF	TGTGCCAGCAGCTTGACCCCCTCCCCAAGGGGGGATGGCTACACCTTC
NA	TRBV2	NA	TRBJ1-1	CASSDRGANTEAFF	TGTGCCAGCAGTGACAGGGGAGCCAACACTGAAGCTTTCTTT
NA	TRBV4-2	NA	TRBJ1-6	CASSQTVGGYPPLHF	TGTGCCAGCAGCCAAACAGTGGGGGGTTATCCACCCCTCCACTTT
once	TRBV6-2/TRBV6-3	TRBD1	TRBJ1-5	CASSLHGQGVMGASNQPQHF	TGTGCCAGCAGTCTTCACGGACAGGGGGTTATGGGGGCTAGCAATCAGCCCCAGCATTTT
NA	TRBV18	NA	TRBJ1-2	CASSPFSGEGYGYTF	TGTGCCAGCTCACCGTTTTCAGGGGAAGGGTATGGCTACACCTTC
once	TRBV2	TRBD1	TRBJ2-7	CASTSRGPGEQYF	TGTGCCAGCACGTCCAGGGGGCCAGGAGAGCAGTACTTC
NA	TRBV7-2	TRBD2	TRBJ2-7	CASSLDRLAGASYEQYF	TGTGCCAGCAGCTTAGACCGACTAGCGGGGGCCTCCTACGAGCAGTACTTC
NA	TRBV19	NA	TRBJ2-6	CASTERNSGANVLTF	TGTGCCAGTACTGAGCGGAACTCTGGGGCCAACGTCCTGACTTTC
NA	TRBV19	NA	TRBJ2-2	CASSMGQNTGELFF	TGTGCCAGTAGTATGGGGCAAAACACCGGGGAGCTGTTTTTT
NA	TRBV12-3/TRBV12-4	NA	TRBJ2-5	CASSSHLGETQYF	TGTGCCAGCAGTTCTCACCTGGGGGAGACCCAGTACTTC
once	TRBV30	NA	TRBJ1-5	CAWSVQVDQPQHF	TGTGCCTGGAGTGTACAAGTCGATCAGCCCCAGCATTTT
NA	TRBV7-8	NA	TRBJ1-5	CASSPGRSFTIQPQHF	TGTGCCAGCAGTCCTGGGAGGAGTTTCACAATTCAGCCCCAGCATTTT
NA	TRBV12-3/TRBV12-4	NA	TRBJ1-1	CASSLGWAEAFF	TGTGCCAGCAGCCTCGGGTGGGCTGAAGCTTTCTTT
NA	TRBV18	NA	TRBJ1-2	CASSQGSDYGYTF	TGTGCCAGCTCTCAGGGGTCGGACTATGGCTACACCTTC
once	TRBV7-3	NA	TRBJ1-6	CASTPLLGPVNSPLHF	TGTGCCAGCACCCCCCTCCTGGGTCCGGTTAATTCACCCCTCCACTTT
NA	TRBV6-4	TRBD1	TRBJ1-6	CASSDGRDSSSPLHF	TGTGCCAGCAGTGACGGCCGGGACAGTTCGTCACCCCTCCACTTT
few	TRBV6-2/TRBV6-3	NA	TRBJ2-1	CASSPPGTVNNEQFF	TGTGCCAGCAGTCCCCCCGGGACTGTAAACAATGAGCAGTTCTTC
NA	TRBV7-9	NA	TRBJ1-5	CASSLVGDGNQPQHF	TGTGCCAGCAGCTTAGTTGGGGACGGCAATCAGCCCCAGCATTTT
NA	TRBV19	NA	TRBJ1-1	CASSIEGAGHASQKAFF	TGTGCCAGTAGTATAGAGGGTGCAGGTCATGCCTCACAAAAAGCTTTCTTT
NA	TRBV28	TRBD1	TRBJ1-5	CASSFSSGTGNQPQHF	TGTGCCAGCAGTTTCTCCTCCGGGACAGGGAATCAGCCCCAGCATTTT
NA	TRBV7-2	NA	TRBJ1-1	CASSQIEAFF	TGTGCCAGCAGCCAAATAGAAGCTTTCTTT
NA	TRBV6-2/TRBV6-3	NA	TRBJ1-4	CASSPGHFENEKLFF	TGTGCCAGCAGCCCCGGACATTTTGAGAATGAAAAACTGTTTTTT
NA	TRBV6-4	NA	TRBJ2-1	CASSDGTADYNEQFF	TGTGCCAGCAGTGACGGGACCGCGGACTACAATGAGCAGTTCTTC
NA	TRBV29-1	TRBD1	TRBJ1-5	CSAGQPNQPQHF	TGCAGCGCGGGACAGCCTAATCAGCCCCAGCATTTT
NA	TRBV19	NA	TRBJ2-1	CASSIVGQNNEQFF	TGTGCCAGTAGTATAGTGGGACAAAACAATGAGCAGTTCTTC
NA	TRBV5-1	TRBD2	TRBJ2-1	CASSYRGSGDYNEQFF	TGCGCCAGCAGCTACCGCGGTAGCGGGGATTACAATGAGCAGTTCTTC
NA	TRBV14	NA	TRBJ1-5	CASSQGGLRQPQHF	TGTGCCAGCAGCCAAGGGGGATTGAGACAGCCCCAGCATTTT
NA	TRBV4-3	TRBD1	TRBJ1-6	CASSQGTGNSPLHF	TGCGCCAGCAGCCAAGGGACAGGCAATTCACCCCTCCACTTT
NA	TRBV4-3	NA	TRBJ1-1	CASSSQVMNTEAFF	TGCGCCAGCAGCAGTCAGGTCATGAACACTGAAGCTTTCTTT
NA	TRBV9	NA	TRBJ1-4	CASSPRGRDEKLFF	TGTGCCAGCAGCCCTAGGGGACGCGATGAAAAACTGTTTTTT
NA	TRBV19	TRBD1	TRBJ1-2	CATGQGGNGYTF	TGTGCCACCGGACAGGGCGGCAATGGCTACACCTTC
NA	TRBV5-4	NA	TRBJ2-5	CASSADKVPQETQYF	TGTGCCAGCAGCGCCGACAAGGTCCCGCAAGAGACCCAGTACTTC